The clone carrying this T cell receptor (beta chain) was found a few times. Data came from immunoSEQ multiplex PCR; TCRdb stores just in-frame clones and leaves some out. The sample includes under 550,000 clones, 85% to 90% of them seen just once. The data are from a study of Ad26.COV2.S vaccination and SARS-CoV-2 variants. Treatment indicated: over 15 received Ad26.COV2.S at low or high dose, single or two shots; several received placebo; per-sample allocation not given. Samples were taken on day 63 after the first vaccine or placebo injection. The CDR3 extends over 14 amino acids. Germline CDR1 is ENHRY and CDR2 is SYGVKD. Trimming at V came to 5 bases and at J to 1 base, leaving 1 base not matched to a gene.

This rearrangement joins TRBV10-3 to TRBJ1-5; 8 nucleotides align to TRBD1. The material was peripheral blood, obtained in a trial of Ad26.COV2.S vaccine versus placebo. The sequence came from a person aged 18-60 years who received the Ad26.COV2.S COVID-19 vaccine or a placebo. The CDR3 sequence: CAISQGASNQPQHF. The CDR3 nucleotides are TGTGCCATCAGTCAGGGGGCGAGCAATCAGCCCCAGCATTTT.